This T cell receptor beta chain is drawn from a study of T-cell reconstitution after alpha-beta-depleted transplantation in children. This clonotype was observed a few times. The authors prepared the TCRbeta library with unique molecular identifiers. Using its own MiXCR run on the PCR reads, TCRdb lists one record per CDR3 protein. This table holds under 350,000 distinct CDR3 sequences, almost 10% found once. Germline V lookup: CDR1 MNHEY, CDR2 SVGEGT. This CDR3 comprises 16 residues. V was cut by 5 bases and J by 5 bases, with 19 bases left in between. The material was PBMCs from the stem cell graft donor, obtained from the stem cell graft. This sequence was found in a human donor who donated a stem cell graft to a child with SCID. The rearrangement links TRBV6-2 or TRBV6-3 to TRBJ2-1, with D possibly called TRBD1 or TRBD2 (7 bases each). This chain's CDR3 is CASSDLQGGVDNEQFF. CDR3 sequence (DNA): TGTGCCAGCAGTGACCTGCAGGGGGGGGTGGACAATGAGCAGTTCTTC.